These T cell receptor beta chains were read from a single sample in a study of shared clonotypes between healthy human individuals. Clones were sequenced by immunoSEQ multiplex PCR, and TCRdb holds only the in-frame ones, with some missing. This table has over 2,000,000 clones, 80% to 95% appearing once. Sequenced sample: naive CD8+ T cells from PBMCs. These receptors all stem from a man between 18 and 29 years old in good health. Some clones in this sample may be carry-over from other donors' samples. Both conserved end residues are part of each CDR3. Each record gives: CDR3 length, clone size, J gene, D gene, V gene, CDR3 protein, CDR3 DNA. A D gene is named only where the DNA matches it firmly. The listing skips clone size in some rows; elsewhere it reads once, few, many or a size class.

CDR3 length: 14; clone size: once; J gene: TRBJ1-1; D gene: TRBD1; V gene: TRBV6-1; CDR3 protein: CASSEITGVAAAFF; CDR3 DNA: TGTGCCAGCAGCGAGATCACAGGGGTCGCCGCAGCTTTCTTT
CDR3 length: 13; clone size: -; J gene: TRBJ2-2; D gene: -; V gene: TRBV7-3; CDR3 protein: CASSLRPERELFF; CDR3 DNA: TGTGCCAGCAGCTTACGTCCAGAGCGGGAGCTGTTTTTT
CDR3 length: 15; clone size: -; J gene: TRBJ1-6; D gene: TRBD1; V gene: TRBV5-4; CDR3 protein: CASSSWTGDNSPLHF; CDR3 DNA: TGTGCCAGCAGCAGCTGGACAGGGGATAATTCACCCCTCCACTTT
CDR3 length: 17; clone size: -; J gene: TRBJ1-6; D gene: -; V gene: TRBV10-3; CDR3 protein: CAISEGPKSSYNSPLHF; CDR3 DNA: TGTGCCATCAGTGAAGGGCCAAAGAGCTCCTATAATTCACCCCTCCACTTT
CDR3 length: 15; clone size: -; J gene: TRBJ2-3; D gene: -; V gene: TRBV6-5; CDR3 protein: CASSRLAGSTDTQYF; CDR3 DNA: TGTGCCAGCAGCCGCCTGGCGGGAAGCACAGATACGCAGTATTTT
CDR3 length: 16; clone size: -; J gene: TRBJ2-5; D gene: TRBD1; V gene: TRBV6-6; CDR3 protein: CASSYYSDRAQETQYF; CDR3 DNA: TGTGCCAGCAGTTACTATTCGGACAGGGCCCAAGAGACCCAGTACTTC
CDR3 length: 18; clone size: -; J gene: TRBJ2-3; D gene: TRBD2; V gene: TRBV4-3; CDR3 protein: CASSKPPTSGRAPDTQYF; CDR3 DNA: TGCGCCAGCAGCAAGCCCCCCACTAGCGGGAGGGCCCCAGATACGCAGTATTTT
CDR3 length: 17; clone size: once; J gene: TRBJ2-1; D gene: -; V gene: TRBV13; CDR3 protein: CASSSRARESGYNEQFF; CDR3 DNA: TGTGCCAGCAGCTCCAGGGCCCGGGAGTCGGGGTACAATGAGCAGTTCTTC
CDR3 length: 15; clone size: -; J gene: TRBJ2-1; D gene: TRBD2; V gene: TRBV7-3; CDR3 protein: CASSLAGTIYNEQFF; CDR3 DNA: TGTGCCAGCAGCTTAGCCGGGACTATCTACAATGAGCAGTTCTTC
CDR3 length: 15; clone size: once; J gene: TRBJ2-7; D gene: TRBD2; V gene: TRBV4-3; CDR3 protein: CASSQVSGRAGEQYF; CDR3 DNA: TGCGCCAGCAGCCAAGTGAGCGGGAGGGCCGGGGAGCAGTACTTC
CDR3 length: 14; clone size: -; J gene: TRBJ2-7; D gene: -; V gene: TRBV15; CDR3 protein: CATSRIAEPYEQYF; CDR3 DNA: TGTGCCACCAGCAGAATAGCGGAACCCTACGAGCAGTACTTC
CDR3 length: 13; clone size: -; J gene: TRBJ2-7; D gene: -; V gene: TRBV27; CDR3 protein: CASSLRNWYEQYF; CDR3 DNA: TGTGCCAGCAGTTTGAGAAACTGGTACGAGCAGTACTTC
CDR3 length: 15; clone size: -; J gene: TRBJ2-7; D gene: TRBD1; V gene: TRBV28; CDR3 protein: CASSLRGQGWHEQYF; CDR3 DNA: TGTGCCAGCAGCTTGAGGGGACAGGGGTGGCACGAGCAGTACTTC
CDR3 length: 16; clone size: -; J gene: TRBJ2-7; D gene: TRBD1; V gene: TRBV6-5; CDR3 protein: CASSYSTGQASYEQYF; CDR3 DNA: TGTGCCAGCAGTTACTCGACTGGACAGGCATCCTACGAGCAGTACTTC
CDR3 length: 15; clone size: -; J gene: TRBJ1-5; D gene: TRBD1; V gene: TRBV6-6; CDR3 protein: CASSWTQGPDQPQHF; CDR3 DNA: TGTGCCAGCAGTTGGACACAGGGGCCGGATCAGCCCCAGCATTTT
CDR3 length: 14; clone size: -; J gene: TRBJ2-1; D gene: -; V gene: TRBV19; CDR3 protein: CASSYRSSYNEQFF; CDR3 DNA: TGTGCCAGTAGTTATCGGAGCTCCTACAATGAGCAGTTCTTC
CDR3 length: 17; clone size: -; J gene: TRBJ2-7; D gene: -; V gene: TRBV7-9; CDR3 protein: CASSLLAQSGVFYEQYF; CDR3 DNA: TGTGCCAGCAGCTTACTAGCCCAATCAGGGGTATTTTACGAGCAGTACTTC
CDR3 length: 14; clone size: once; J gene: TRBJ2-5; D gene: -; V gene: TRBV28; CDR3 protein: CASSPTVLAWTQYF; CDR3 DNA: TGTGCCAGCAGCCCAACGGTCCTTGCCTGGACCCAGTACTTC
CDR3 length: 14; clone size: -; J gene: TRBJ1-5; D gene: -; V gene: TRBV19; CDR3 protein: CASSILGGGQPQHF; CDR3 DNA: TGTGCCAGTAGTATTTTGGGGGGAGGTCAGCCCCAGCATTTT
CDR3 length: 14; clone size: -; J gene: TRBJ1-5; D gene: -; V gene: TRBV5-5; CDR3 protein: CASSLVSGHQPQHF; CDR3 DNA: TGTGCCAGCAGCTTGGTGTCAGGGCATCAGCCCCAGCATTTT
CDR3 length: 15; clone size: -; J gene: TRBJ2-3; D gene: -; V gene: TRBV7-9; CDR3 protein: CASSPQGRETDTQYF; CDR3 DNA: TGTGCCAGCAGCCCTCAGGGGCGGGAGACAGATACGCAGTATTTT
CDR3 length: 16; clone size: -; J gene: TRBJ2-4; D gene: TRBD1; V gene: TRBV7-9; CDR3 protein: CASSPPTGLAKNIQYF; CDR3 DNA: TGTGCCAGCAGCCCCCCGACAGGGCTAGCCAAAAACATTCAGTACTTC
CDR3 length: 18; clone size: -; J gene: TRBJ2-7; D gene: -; V gene: TRBV4-2; CDR3 protein: CASSQDIRGGTMLDEQYF; CDR3 DNA: TGTGCCAGCAGCCAAGATATAAGGGGGGGGACCATGCTGGACGAGCAGTACTTC
CDR3 length: 15; clone size: -; J gene: TRBJ1-5; D gene: -; V gene: TRBV27; CDR3 protein: CASSLWGLSNQPQHF; CDR3 DNA: TGTGCCAGCAGTTTATGGGGGCTGAGCAATCAGCCCCAGCATTTT
CDR3 length: 11; clone size: -; J gene: TRBJ2-7; D gene: -; V gene: TRBV29-1; CDR3 protein: CSVERAYEQYF; CDR3 DNA: TGCAGCGTTGAAAGAGCTTACGAGCAGTACTTC
CDR3 length: 13; clone size: few; J gene: TRBJ1-5; D gene: -; V gene: TRBV28; CDR3 protein: CASSVGGGDPQHF; CDR3 DNA: TGTGCCAGCAGCGTGGGCGGGGGGGATCCCCAGCATTTT
CDR3 length: 16; clone size: -; J gene: TRBJ1-2; D gene: TRBD1; V gene: TRBV7-9; CDR3 protein: CASSLGGADRENGYTF; CDR3 DNA: TGTGCCAGCAGCTTAGGGGGGGCCGACAGGGAAAACGGCTACACCTTC
CDR3 length: 13; clone size: -; J gene: TRBJ2-1; D gene: -; V gene: TRBV28; CDR3 protein: CANSDRPNNEQFF; CDR3 DNA: TGTGCCAACTCCGACAGGCCCAACAATGAGCAGTTCTTC
CDR3 length: 16; clone size: -; J gene: TRBJ1-1; D gene: -; V gene: TRBV6-6; CDR3 protein: CASSYSNFGVFTEAFF; CDR3 DNA: TGTGCCAGCAGTTACTCGAATTTCGGGGTTTTTACTGAAGCTTTCTTT
CDR3 length: 15; clone size: -; J gene: TRBJ2-5; D gene: TRBD1; V gene: TRBV5-1; CDR3 protein: CASSSRTGPKETQYF; CDR3 DNA: TGCGCCAGCAGCTCACGGACAGGGCCAAAAGAGACCCAGTACTTC
CDR3 length: 15; clone size: -; J gene: TRBJ2-1; D gene: TRBD2; V gene: TRBV7-9; CDR3 protein: CASSLSSGRDNEQFF; CDR3 DNA: TGTGCCAGCAGCTTGTCTAGCGGGAGGGATAATGAGCAGTTCTTC
CDR3 length: 16; clone size: -; J gene: TRBJ2-6; D gene: -; V gene: TRBV2; CDR3 protein: CASTWDKSSGANVLTF; CDR3 DNA: TGTGCCAGCACGTGGGACAAGAGCTCTGGGGCCAACGTCCTGACTTTC
CDR3 length: 15; clone size: -; J gene: TRBJ1-5; D gene: -; V gene: TRBV11-1; CDR3 protein: CASSLVGTRNQPQHF; CDR3 DNA: TGTGCCAGCAGCTTAGTTGGGACACGAAATCAGCCCCAGCATTTT
CDR3 length: 15; clone size: -; J gene: TRBJ1-4; D gene: -; V gene: TRBV21-1; CDR3 protein: CASTCLGRSNEKLFF; CDR3 DNA: TGTGCCAGCACTTGCCTAGGGAGGTCTAATGAAAAACTGTTTTTT
CDR3 length: 13; clone size: few; J gene: TRBJ1-1; D gene: -; V gene: TRBV28; CDR3 protein: CASSLSENTEAFF; CDR3 DNA: TGTGCCAGCAGTTTGTCAGAGAACACTGAAGCTTTCTTT
CDR3 length: 15; clone size: -; J gene: TRBJ1-6; D gene: TRBD1; V gene: TRBV18; CDR3 protein: CASSPGRDRDSPLHF; CDR3 DNA: TGTGCCAGCTCACCCGGCCGGGACAGGGATTCACCCCTCCACTTT
CDR3 length: 16; clone size: -; J gene: TRBJ1-1; D gene: TRBD1; V gene: TRBV6-5; CDR3 protein: CASSYSRRTGASEAFF; CDR3 DNA: TGTGCCAGCAGTTACTCAAGGCGGACAGGGGCGTCTGAAGCTTTCTTT
CDR3 length: 16; clone size: -; J gene: TRBJ1-1; D gene: TRBD1; V gene: TRBV7-6; CDR3 protein: CASSPPGTGFVSEAFF; CDR3 DNA: TGTGCCAGCAGCCCCCCCGGGACAGGGTTTGTCTCTGAAGCTTTCTTT